Here is one T cell receptor beta chain with its context. Profiling relied on immunoSEQ multiplex PCR, and the TCRdb table lists in-frame clones only, not all of them. The table records 40,000 to 55,000 clones, 82% of them present only once. The data stem from a study of blood T cell repertoires in COVID-19. CDR1 is LGHDT and CDR2 is YNNKEL in the germline V gene (reference sequence). The V end was cut by 1 base, the J end by 4 bases, with 17 bases between. The CDR3 is made up of 17 amino acids. The gene calls are TRBV3-1 (or the pseudogene TRBV3-2) and TRBJ2-1; a weak D match, TRBD2 (6 bases). This receptor was identified in a human donor with acute or convalescent COVID-19. The donor label of this sample is uncertain. Material for sequencing was peripheral blood. Here the CDR3 reads CASSQGEATWIYNEQFF. In DNA form, the CDR3 reads TGTGCCAGCAGCCAAGGGGAGGCAACGTGGATATACAATGAGCAGTTCTTC.